The clone carrying this T cell receptor beta chain was detected only a few times. CD8+ and CD4+ blood T cells underwent TCR beta sequencing. Patients with stable or active relapsing-remitting disease, all of them treatment-naive, made up the multiple sclerosis controls. The authors negatively isolated CD8+ and CD4+ T cells and FACS-enriched TEMRA cells. Random hexamers were used to reverse transcribe an amount of roughly 0.5 to 1 ug RNA. Amplification of TCR beta CDR3 spanned 54 Vbeta and 13 Jbeta via immunoSEQ multiplex PCR. TCRdb itself ran the immunoSEQ multiplex PCR reads through MiXCR, one entry per CDR3 protein. Here the sample spans about 76,000 distinct CDR3 sequences, about 91% being singletons. Germline CDR1 and CDR2: MNHEY and SMNVEV (reference sequence). The CDR3 runs to 12 residues. V gave up 7 bases and J gave up 2 bases, with 9 bases separating them. The record originates from a study of CD8 T cells in Susac syndrome.

The clonotype comes from a human donor with multiple sclerosis. V gene TRBV27 combines with J gene TRBJ2-7, with a possible D match to TRBD1 (6 bases). The source material was CD8+ T cells from PBMCs. The CDR3 nucleotides read TGTGCCAGCAAGGGACACCCCTACGAGCAGTACTTC. Protein: CASKGHPYEQYF.